The 15 T cell receptor beta chains listed next were all sequenced from one sample in a study of blood T cell repertoires in COVID-19. Libraries were prepared by immunoSEQ multiplex PCR; TCRdb keeps only in-frame clonotypes and omits some of them. This sample has about 250,000 clones, with about 80% found just once. The sample consisted of PBMCs or T cells enriched from blood (not recorded which). The source is a woman between 35 and 50 years old who had been exposed to COVID-19.

This clone was recorded only once. This rearrangement joins TRBV28 to TRBJ1-6; no clear D. The V gene's germline CDR1 is MDHEN and CDR2 SYDVKM. This CDR3 region has 15 residues. Trimming left V 3 bases short and J 0 bases short, with 6 bases between. CDR3 nucleotide sequence: TGTGCCAGCAGTTTTGGGAGCTCCTATAATTCACCCCTCCACTTT. Translation: CASSFGSSYNSPLHF. The variable domain in full, with the rest retrieved from reference TRBV28 and TRBJ1-6, is DVKVTQSSRYLVKRTGEKVFLECVQDMDHENMFWYRQDPGLGLRLIYFSYDVKMKEKGDIPEGYSVSREKKERFSLILESASTNQTSMYLCASSFGSSYNSPLHFGNGTRLTVT.

This chain joins TRBV5-4 and TRBJ2-3; 7 bases align to TRBD2. The CDR3 runs 16 residues. The V segment lost 3 bases and the J segment 2 bases; nucleotides outside the gene matches: 9. CDR1 and CDR2 (germline): SGHNT, YYREEE (reference sequence). CDR3 sequence: CASSSPPSGATDTQYF. CDR3 sequence (DNA): TGTGCCAGCAGCTCCCCACCCAGCGGGGCCACAGATACGCAGTATTTT.

This clone occurred many times. This sample includes further DNA sequences coding for the same CDR3. The chain is built from TRBV2 and TRBJ1-1; D is perhaps TRBD1 (6 bases). The CDR3 has 15 residues. Germline V gene sequence: CDR1 SNHLY, CDR2 FYNNEI. V was cut by 3 bases and J by 0 bases, with 11 bases left in between. This CDR3 is CASSDRGAMNTEAFF. CDR3 DNA sequence: TGTGCCAGCAGTGATCGGGGGGCCATGAACACTGAAGCTTTCTTT.

This clone was counted ten times or more. The chain joins TRBV19 to TRBJ2-2; 7 bases map to TRBD1. V gave up 6 bases and J gave up 0 bases; unmatched junction bases: 10. The CDR3 contains 17 residues. Germline V lookup: CDR1 LNHDA, CDR2 SQIVND (reference sequence). CDR3 loop: CASRWGRGSANTGELFF. CDR3 in DNA: TGTGCCAGTAGATGGGGCAGGGGGAGCGCGAACACCGGGGAGCTGTTTTTT.

The chain couples TRBV2 to TRBJ2-1; 7 bases match TRBD1. Germline values: CDR1 SNHLY, CDR2 FYNNEI. This CDR3 contains 17 residues. V lost 4 bases and J lost 2; bases outside the gene matches: 11. Here the CDR3 reads CASSASGTANPYNEQFF. The CDR3 DNA reads TGTGCCAGCAGTGCCTCCGGGACAGCCAACCCCTACAATGAGCAGTTCTTC. The complete variable domain, with remaining parts taken from reference TRBV2 and TRBJ2-1, reads EPEVTQTPSHQVTQMGQEVILRCVPISNHLYFYWYRQILGQKVEFLVSFYNNEISEKSEIFDDQFSVERPDGSNFTLKIRSTKLEDSAMYFCASSASGTANPYNEQFFGPGTRLTVL.

This chain connects TRBV5-4 to TRBJ2-1; no firm D call. This CDR3 region has 16 residues. Germline V CDR1 and CDR2: SGHNT, YYREEE (reference sequence). The V and J ends lost 1 base and 1 base respectively, with 12 bases between them. DNA of the CDR3: TGTGCCAGCAGCTTGTCGTTTGAGATTTCCTACAATGAGCAGTTCTTC. Protein sequence: CASSLSFEISYNEQFF.

The V call is TRBV5-1, the J call TRBJ1-2; 9 bases are shared with TRBD1. The length of the CDR3 is 14 residues. Germline V gives CDR1 SGHRS, CDR2 YFSETQ. The junction had 4 bases not matched to a gene; V was cut back by 0 bases and J by 7 bases. CDR3 protein: CASSLGDRVIGYTF. The CDR3, as DNA: TGCGCCAGCAGCTTGGGGGACAGGGTAATTGGCTACACCTTC.

The chain joins TRBV11-3 to TRBJ1-1, with 8 bases that match TRBD1. CDR1 is SGHNT and CDR2 is YENEEA in the germline V gene. CDR3 length: 14 residues. The ends lost 1 base at V and 4 bases at J; junction bases unmatched: 2. DNA for the CDR3: TGTGCCAGCAGCTTAGGTGGGACAGGCACTGAAGCTTTCTTT. As protein: CASSLGGTGTEAFF.

The gene calls are TRBV18 and TRBJ1-5; 11 bases line up with TRBD1. The junction had 5 bases not matched to a gene; V was cut back by 4 bases and J by 3 bases. CDR1 and CDR2 from the germline V gene are KGHSH and LQKENI. This CDR3 contains 16 residues. The CDR3 DNA reads TGTGCCAGCTCACTTGGGACAGGGGGAAACAATCAGCCCCAGCATTTT. This encodes CASSLGTGGNNQPQHF.

This rearrangement joins TRBV4-2 to TRBJ2-7, with 12 bases aligning to TRBD1. The CDR3 loop spans 17 amino acids. Germline lookup yields CDR1 LGHNA and CDR2 YNFKEQ. The V and J ends lost 2 bases and 2 bases, in that order; junction bases with no gene match: 7. CDR3 protein: CASSQISGTGGPYEQYF. The DNA of the CDR3 is TGTGCCAGCAGCCAAATCTCCGGGACAGGGGGCCCCTACGAGCAGTACTTC.

The rearrangement uses TRBV11-2 and TRBJ1-2; D perhaps matches TRBD1 (5 bases). Germline values: CDR1 SGHAT, CDR2 FQNNGV. The V end lost 1 base, the J end lost 7 bases, and 16 bases lay between the germline ends. The CDR3 covers 15 residues. This chain's CDR3 is CASSLGTPTVPGYTF. The CDR3 coding sequence is TGTGCCAGCAGCTTAGGTACACCGACAGTTCCTGGCTACACCTTC.

This chain uses TRBV25-1 with TRBJ1-1; D perhaps matches TRBD1 (6 bases). CDR3 length equals 13 residues. V dropped 6 bases and J dropped 6 bases, with 14 bases sitting between them. The germline V gene has CDR1 MGHDK and CDR2 SYGVNS. As DNA, the CDR3 is TGTGCCAGCAGCCTATTACAGGGAGCTGAAGCTTTCTTT. It yields the protein CASSLLQGAEAFF. The full variable domain, its missing parts supplied by reference TRBV25-1 and TRBJ1-1, is EADIYQTPRYLVIGTGKKITLECSQTMGHDKMYWYQQDPGMELHLIHYSYGVNSTEKGDLSSESTVSRIRTEHFPLTLESARPSHTSQYLCASSLLQGAEAFFGQGTRLTVV.

The V gene is TRBV7-3, the J gene TRBJ2-7, with 10 bases identical to TRBD2. Germline assignment: CDR1 SGHTA and CDR2 FQGTGA. CDR3 length: 16 residues. With 0 bases clipped from V and 3 bases from J, the junction kept 5 bases outside the gene matches. The CDR3: CASSLTGSGGSYEQYF. CDR3 nucleotides: TGTGCCAGCAGCTTAACTGGTAGCGGGGGGAGCTACGAGCAGTACTTC.

A note on this clone: The junction departs from germline at one end; a sequencing error may be responsible. The chain is built from TRBV12-5 and TRBJ2-7; D perhaps matches TRBD2 (5 bases). This CDR3 has 10 residues. Per the germline V gene, CDR1 is LGHNT and CDR2 is FRNRAP. CDR3 DNA: TGTGCTAGTGGTGACTACGCGCAGTACTTC. Translated: CASGDYAQYF.

The chain has TRBV2 and TRBJ1-2; no clear D. The CDR3 sequence is 15 residues long. Germline V gene data show CDR1 as SNHLY and CDR2 as FYNNEI. V was pared by 7 bases and J by 4 bases, with 19 bases between. The CDR3 sequence is CASKEGRESVYGYTF. In nucleotides, the CDR3 is TGTGCCAGCAAAGAAGGGCGGGAGTCTGTCTATGGCTACACCTTC.